This is a list of T cell receptor beta chains from one sample in a study of blood T cell repertoires in COVID-19. The repertoire was sequenced with immunoSEQ multiplex PCR; TCRdb's copy has only in-frame clones and lacks some. The table includes 120,000 to 150,000 clones, 88% detected once. Input material: peripheral blood. Every receptor here comes from a man aged 55-75 years with active or convalescent COVID-19. Both conserved end residues are part of each CDR3. D genes are given only for firm matches. Size is omitted from some rows. Given values are once, few, many or a class for expanded clones.

j_call clone_size v_call d_call cdr3_length cdr3_nt cdr3_aa
TRBJ1-4 once TRBV5-1 NA 14 TGCGCCAGCACCCCGGACAGACCGAATGAAAAACTGTTTTTT CASTPDRPNEKLFF
TRBJ2-2 NA TRBV3-1/TRBV3-2 NA 12 TGTGCCAGCAGCCAAACAACCGGGGAGCTGTTTTTT CASSQTTGELFF
TRBJ1-5 NA TRBV11-2 NA 15 TGTGCCAGCAGCTTACGGGCCGGGGGCAATCAGCCCCAGCATTTT CASSLRAGGNQPQHF
TRBJ1-3 NA TRBV19 TRBD1 14 TGTGCCAGTAGGCCCGACAGGGCTGGAAACACCATATATTTT CASRPDRAGNTIYF
TRBJ2-4 few TRBV7-3 TRBD2 19 TGTGCCAGCAGCTTAGAGCTAGCGGGGTGGGCTCTAGCCAAAAACATTCAGTACTTC CASSLELAGWALAKNIQYF
TRBJ1-5 once TRBV7-2 NA 17 TGTGCCAGCAGCTTAGTGGGACAAGTCGGGCCTAATCAGCCCCAGCATTTT CASSLVGQVGPNQPQHF
TRBJ1-6 NA TRBV7-9 TRBD1 14 TGTGCCAGCAGCTTACAGGGGGCGAATTCACCCCTCCACTTT CASSLQGANSPLHF
TRBJ2-3 NA TRBV7-8 NA 17 TGTGCCAGCAGCGAACGTGGGACTCCCGGTGGGGGAAATACGCAGTATTTT CASSERGTPGGGNTQYF
TRBJ2-7 once TRBV28 TRBD2 18 TGTGCCAGCAGTTCCGCTCGGACTAGCGGGAGGTGGTCCTACGAGCAGTACTTC CASSSARTSGRWSYEQYF
TRBJ2-3 NA TRBV18 TRBD2 15 TGTGCCAGCTCCCAAACTAGCGGGAGGGCAGATACGCAGTATTTT CASSQTSGRADTQYF
TRBJ2-3 NA TRBV2 NA 14 TGTGCCAGCAGTGGTGAAGGGGGGGTTAGTACGCAGTATTTT CASSGEGGVSTQYF
TRBJ2-7 NA TRBV27 NA 14 TGTGCCAGCAGTCCCTTGGAGGGGAGGAAGGAGCAGTACTTC CASSPLEGRKEQYF
TRBJ2-2 NA TRBV19 NA 14 TGTGCCAGTAGTATAAAAGGGAGAACCGGGGAGCTGTTTTTT CASSIKGRTGELFF
TRBJ2-5 NA TRBV11-3 NA 13 TGTGCCAGCAGCTTAGAGACGGGAGAGACCCAGTACTTC CASSLETGETQYF
TRBJ2-2 NA TRBV7-8 TRBD1 15 TGTGCCAGCAGCGAACAGGGGACGAACACCGGGGAGCTGTTTTTT CASSEQGTNTGELFF
TRBJ1-2 NA TRBV28 NA 15 TGTGCCAGCAGTTTACGGTCCAGGGCGAACTATGGCTACACCTTC CASSLRSRANYGYTF
TRBJ1-2 NA TRBV3-1/TRBV3-2 TRBD1 14 TGTGCCAGCAGCCCAGGGGACAGGGGGCTTGGCTACACCTTC CASSPGDRGLGYTF
TRBJ2-1 once TRBV3-1/TRBV3-2 TRBD2 17 TGTGCCAGCAGCCAAGAGGGGGGGCTAGCGGGAGGTGAAGAGCAGTTCTTC CASSQEGGLAGGEEQFF
TRBJ2-1 NA TRBV7-2 TRBD1 17 TGTGCCAGCAGCTTAGCATCAGGGGGCGGGATACACAATGAGCAGTTCTTC CASSLASGGGIHNEQFF
TRBJ1-5 NA TRBV7-2 NA 15 TGTGCCAGCAGCTTAGAGGGACATAGCAATCAGCCCCAGCATTTT CASSLEGHSNQPQHF
TRBJ2-5 once TRBV19 NA 13 TGTGCCAGTAGTATGGGGCCGGGAGAGACCCAGTACTTC CASSMGPGETQYF
TRBJ1-1 NA TRBV19 TRBD1 14 TGTGCCAGTAGTGGTCGCAGGGGGAATTATGAAGCTTTCTTT CASSGRRGNYEAFF
TRBJ2-3 NA TRBV19 TRBD1 17 TGTGCTACATGGGATCGGGGGAGGACAGGGGTAGCAGATACGCAGTATTTT CATWDRGRTGVADTQYF
TRBJ1-5 few TRBV28 NA 15 TGTGCCAGCAGTTTAGGTTGGAGGGTCAATCAGCCCCAGCATTTT CASSLGWRVNQPQHF
TRBJ2-7 NA TRBV2 NA 14 TGTGCCAGCGAAGGGACTCAAGAACCCTACGAGCAGTACTTC CASEGTQEPYEQYF
TRBJ1-2 NA TRBV28 TRBD1 17 TGTGCCAGCAGTTTAACCGGGACAGGGGGGGGAAACTATGGCTACACCTTC CASSLTGTGGGNYGYTF
TRBJ2-6 NA TRBV4-2 TRBD2 17 TGTGCCAGCAGCCGACTAGCGGGACCCTCTGGGGCCAACGTCCTGACTTTC CASSRLAGPSGANVLTF
TRBJ2-1 few TRBV7-6 TRBD2 15 TGTGCCAGCAGCTTAATAGCGGGAGGGCCTGCAGAGCAGTTCTTC CASSLIAGGPAEQFF
TRBJ2-1 NA TRBV28 TRBD2 15 TGTGCCAGCAGTCCCGGGACTAGCGGATACAATGAGCAGTTCTTC CASSPGTSGYNEQFF
TRBJ2-2 NA TRBV6-1 TRBD1 16 TGTGCCAGCAGTGGGGGACAGGGGGTGGCCACCGGGGAGCTGTTTTTT CASSGGQGVATGELFF
TRBJ2-1 NA TRBV4-2 TRBD2 16 TGTGCCAGCAGCCCCGGGGTAGCGGGAGACCCCAATGAGCAGTTCTTC CASSPGVAGDPNEQFF
TRBJ2-7 once TRBV4-1 NA 19 TGCGCCAGCAGCCAAGATTGGAAGAACCCTGGTAGGGGGTTGGGGGAGCAGTACTTC CASSQDWKNPGRGLGEQYF
TRBJ1-3 NA TRBV6-5 NA 15 TGTGCCAGCAGCCCCCGACAGTACATTGGAAACACCATATATTTT CASSPRQYIGNTIYF
TRBJ2-3 once TRBV6-6 NA 16 TGTGCCAGCAGTTCCCCCAGCCTAGGCGGTGCAGATACGCAGTATTTT CASSSPSLGGADTQYF
TRBJ1-1 NA TRBV30 NA 11 TGTGCCTGGAACCGGGTGCTGGAAGCTTTCTTT CAWNRVLEAFF
TRBJ1-2 NA TRBV30 NA 13 TGTGCCTGGAGTCCAGGACCCGGCGGGGGCTACACCTTC CAWSPGPGGGYTF
TRBJ2-2 NA TRBV3-1/TRBV3-2 NA 17 TGTGCCAGCAGCCAAGATCGGCCACTGGGAGCTTCTGGGGAGCTGTTTTTT CASSQDRPLGASGELFF
TRBJ1-2 NA TRBV28 NA 12 TGTGCCAGCAGTCCGCGAACCTATGGCTACACCTTC CASSPRTYGYTF
TRBJ2-1 NA TRBV5-1 TRBD1 14 TGCGCCAGCAGCCCGGGACAGGGGTTCGATGAGCAGTTCTTC CASSPGQGFDEQFF
TRBJ2-5 NA TRBV9 TRBD2 18 TGTGCCAGCAGCGAAAGGGGACTAGCGGACCTAGGGGAAGAGACCCAGTACTTC CASSERGLADLGEETQYF
TRBJ1-1 NA TRBV3-1/TRBV3-2 TRBD1 13 TGTGCCAGCAGCGTAGGACAGGGCACTGAAGCTTTCTTT CASSVGQGTEAFF
TRBJ1-2 NA TRBV5-1 NA 12 TGCGCCAGCAGCTCTGGACATTATGGCTACACCTTC CASSSGHYGYTF
TRBJ1-2 NA TRBV7-2 NA 14 TGTGCCAGCAGCCCCGGACAAATTAACTATGGCTACACCTTC CASSPGQINYGYTF
TRBJ2-7 NA TRBV5-4 NA 15 TGTGCCAGCAGCTTGGGATGGGACTCCGGCTACGAGCAGTACTTC CASSLGWDSGYEQYF
TRBJ1-4 NA TRBV28 TRBD1 14 TGTGCCAGCAGGCCGGGGACAGGGAGAGAAAAACTGTTTTTT CASRPGTGREKLFF
TRBJ1-2 once TRBV28 NA 13 TGTGCCAGCAGTTTAGCGGGGGCGAATGGCTACACCTTC CASSLAGANGYTF
TRBJ2-5 NA TRBV5-1 TRBD1 15 TGCGCCAGCAGCTCCCGGACAGGGGTAGGAGAGACCCAGTACTTC CASSSRTGVGETQYF
TRBJ1-1 NA TRBV6-6 NA 16 TGTGCCAGCAGACTCCCCTTACAGGGCGGGAACACTGAAGCTTTCTTT CASRLPLQGGNTEAFF
TRBJ2-5 NA TRBV5-5 NA 15 TGTGCCAGCAGCCAAACACACACAGTCCAAGAGACCCAGTACTTC CASSQTHTVQETQYF
TRBJ1-6 NA TRBV6-5 TRBD1 15 TGTGCCAGCAGACCAAGACAGGGTTTACATTCACCCCTCCACTTT CASRPRQGLHSPLHF
TRBJ2-4 NA TRBV28 NA 15 TGTGCCAGCAGTTCTGCGGGGGCGGACAAAAACATTCAGTACTTC CASSSAGADKNIQYF
TRBJ2-7 NA TRBV5-1 NA 15 TGCGCCAGCAGCTTGCCGCGGGATTATCCACCCGAGCAGTACTTC CASSLPRDYPPEQYF
TRBJ1-2 NA TRBV28 NA 10 TGTGCCAGCGGGCCGCGAGGGTACACCTTC CASGPRGYTF
TRBJ1-3 NA TRBV5-1 NA 13 TGCGCCACCTCGCGAGAGTCTGGAAACACCATATATTTT CATSRESGNTIYF